Shown below are 25 T cell receptor beta chains from a single sample sequenced in a study of cytomegalovirus exposure and HLA in healthy donors. Researchers ran the PCR with 60 Vbeta and 13 Jbeta primers. Sequencing used immunoSEQ multiplex PCR; TCRdb keeps in-frame clones, though not all of them. The sample carries about 130,000 clones, less than 85% recorded once. Source material: PBMCs. Every receptor here comes from a woman between 35 and 50 years old in good health and CMV-seropositive.

V is TRBV7-3 and J is TRBJ2-5; weak D call: TRBD1 (5 bases). The closer fit of TRBJ2-7 to the DNA end suggests the J call may be wrong. Germline V gene sequence: CDR1 SGHTA, CDR2 FQGTGA. The CDR3 runs 15 residues. CDR3 nucleotide sequence: TGTGCCAGCAGCTTAAATCCCAGGGATTGGAACGAGCAGTACTTC. As protein: CASSLNPRDWNEQYF.

This clone has just one count. The chain couples TRBV7-3 to TRBJ2-1, with 10 bases identical to TRBD2. Germline trimming cut 2 bases from V and 4 bases from J; bases unmatched to any gene: 5. CDR1 is SGHTA, CDR2 FQGTGA, per germline. This CDR3 is 16 amino acids long. The CDR3 DNA is TGTGCCAGCAGCTTATCGGGGACTAGCGATTACAATGAGCAGTTCTTC. Residues: CASSLSGTSDYNEQFF. The full variable domain, completed using reference TRBV7-3 and TRBJ2-1, is GAGVSQTPSNKVTEKGKYVELRCDPISGHTALYWYRQSLGQGPEFLIYFQGTGAADDSGLPNDRFFAVRPEGSVSTLKIQRTERGDSAVYLCASSLSGTSDYNEQFFGPGTRLTVL.

This sequence joins TRBV11-2 and TRBJ2-1, with TRBD1 matching 9 bases. V lost 1 base to trimming and J lost 5 bases; unmatched junction nucleotides: 12. The CDR3 has 18 amino acids. In germline, CDR1 is SGHAT, CDR2 FQNNGV. In DNA form, the CDR3 reads TGTGCCAGCAGCTTAGGAGTAAGTGGGGACAGGGAGAACAATGAGCAGTTCTTC. Translation: CASSLGVSGDRENNEQFF.

The chain uses TRBV15 and TRBJ2-1; D call uncertain. The CDR3 is 12 amino acids. Germline V lookup: CDR1 LNHNV, CDR2 YYDKDF (reference sequence). V was trimmed by 2 bases and J by 4 bases, leaving 3 bases between them. The CDR3 sequence: CATSRPYNEQFF. The CDR3, as DNA: TGTGCCACCAGCAGACCGTACAATGAGCAGTTCTTC.

V gene TRBV15 combines with J gene TRBJ1-4, with 11 bases that match TRBD1. The J segment lost 4 bases and the V segment lost 6 bases, leaving 10 bases of the junction unmatched. CDR1 and CDR2 from the germline V gene are LNHNV and YYDKDF (reference sequence). This CDR3 comprises 17 residues. The CDR3 DNA is TGTGCCACCAGTCTAACGGACAGGGGGCTGAATAATGAAAAACTGTTTTTT. Its translation: CATSLTDRGLNNEKLFF.

For this clone: The junction departs from germline at one end; a sequencing error may be responsible. CDR3 sequence: CASGQEFGGLGNTGELFF. The CDR3 bases are TGCGCCAGCGGCCAAGAATTTGGGGGACTAGGGAACACCGGGGAGCTGTTTTTT. This chain uses TRBV4-3 with TRBJ2-2, with TRBD2 matching 8 bases. Per the germline V gene, CDR1 is LGHNA and CDR2 is YSLEER. The CDR3 is 18 residues long.

V and J are TRBV7-2 and TRBJ1-3; D remains unclear. CDR1 and CDR2 (germline): SGHTA, FQGNSA. The CDR3 contains 14 residues. V gave up 1 base and J gave up 0 bases, with 4 bases separating them. The CDR3 protein is CASSLVNSGNTIYF. The CDR3 region has the DNA TGTGCCAGCAGCTTAGTTAACTCTGGAAACACCATATATTTT.

The chain recombines TRBV5-5 with TRBJ2-5; D is uncertain. The DNA end is a closer match to TRBJ2-7, so the J assignment may be wrong. The CDR3 totals 12 residues. CDR1 and CDR2 from the germline V gene are SGHKS and YYEKEE (reference sequence). CDR3 loop: CASTATSYEQYF. CDR3 nucleotides: TGTGCCAGCACCGCCACTTCCTACGAGCAGTACTTC.

The V and J genes are TRBV28 and TRBJ1-1; D is unresolved. V was cut by 5 bases and J by 0 bases, with 7 bases left in between. The CDR3 is 13 amino acids. Germline CDR1 is MDHEN and CDR2 is SYDVKM. This CDR3 reads CASSNTLNTEAFF. CDR3 nucleotide sequence: TGTGCCAGCAGTAACACGTTGAACACTGAAGCTTTCTTT.

V is TRBV7-9 and J is TRBJ1-1; D gene unclear. Trimming shortened V by 4 bases and J by 1 base, and 13 bases separated the two germline ends. CDR1 and CDR2 from the germline V gene are SEHNR and FQNEAQ (reference sequence). This CDR3 spans 15 amino acids. The CDR3 nucleotides are TGTGCCAGCAGCTACTCCGGGAACGCGAACACTGAAGCTTTCTTT. This translates into CASSYSGNANTEAFF.

This clone was seen a few times. The J gene is TRBJ2-3, the V gene TRBV7-2, with 9 bases that match TRBD1. With V trimmed by 4 bases and J by 4 bases, 6 bases remained unmatched. In germline, CDR1 is SGHTA, CDR2 FQGNSA. This CDR3 has 15 residues. The DNA of the CDR3 is TGTGCCAGCAGCTCCTGGGGACAGGGTGCAGATACGCAGTATTTT. It specifies CASSSWGQGADTQYF.

The V call is TRBV29-1, the J call TRBJ2-2, with D possibly matching TRBD1 (5 bases). Germline-derived CDR1 and CDR2 are SQVTM and ANQGSEA. This CDR3 contains 13 residues. V lost 4 bases and J lost 9, with 15 bases in between. CDR3 sequence: CSVVGAGVRELFF. The CDR3 nucleotides read TGCAGCGTTGTAGGGGCTGGGGTCCGGGAGCTGTTTTTT.

CDR3 sequence reads: CSGQQGDYGYTF. CDR3 bases: TGCAGCGGACAACAAGGGGACTATGGCTACACCTTC. The genes are TRBV29-1 and TRBJ1-2, with D maybe TRBD1 (5 bases). The CDR3 contains 12 residues. The V and J ends lost 7 bases and 3 bases respectively, with 12 bases between them. Germline V CDR1 and CDR2: SQVTM, ANQGSEA.

This clone was seen only a few times. CDR3 residues: CASEDTYEQYF. Here the CDR3 DNA reads TGTGCCAGCGAGGACACCTACGAGCAGTACTTC. The gene calls are TRBV6-1 and TRBJ2-7, with D possibly matching TRBD1 (5 bases). Trimming stripped 8 bases from V and 2 bases from J, with 7 bases between. CDR3 length: 11 amino acids. Germline loops: CDR1 MNHNS, CDR2 SASEGT.

The chain carries TRBV19 and TRBJ2-7; TRBD1 matches 9 bases. Germline assignment: CDR1 LNHDA and CDR2 SQIVND (reference sequence). The V and J ends lost 4 bases and 3 bases, in that order; junction bases with no gene match: 7. The CDR3 has 15 amino acids. The CDR3 region is CASSTTGTGFYEQYF. The CDR3 nucleotides are TGTGCCAGTAGTACGACCGGGACAGGGTTCTACGAGCAGTACTTC.

This chain uses TRBV7-2 with TRBJ1-2; 7 bases agree with TRBD1. The CDR3 contains 14 residues. The trim removed 2 bases at V and 8 bases at J, leaving 8 bases unmatched. Per germline, CDR1 SGHTA and CDR2 FQGNSA. The CDR3 nucleotides are TGTGCCAGCAGCTTACCAGGGGGTCTAAGCGGCTACACCTTC. This codes for CASSLPGGLSGYTF.

The chain uses TRBV19 and TRBJ2-7, with 8 bases identical to TRBD2. This CDR3 has 14 residues. Looked up from germline, CDR1 is LNHDA and CDR2 is SQIVND (reference sequence). Trimming removed 3 bases from V and 0 bases from J; junction bases left unmatched: 1. Written as DNA, the CDR3 is TGTGCCAGTAGTATGAGCGGGAGCTCCTACGAGCAGTACTTC. Protein: CASSMSGSSYEQYF. The variable domain in full, completed from reference TRBV19 and TRBJ2-7, reads DGGITQSPKYLFRKEGQNVTLSCEQNLNHDAMYWYRQDPGQGLRLIYYSQIVNDFQKGDIAEGYSVSREKKESFPLTVTSAQKNPTAFYLCASSMSGSSYEQYFGPGTRLTVT.

This chain uses TRBV7-2 with TRBJ2-3; D gene ambiguous. This CDR3 has 11 amino acids. The germline V gene has CDR1 SGHTA and CDR2 FQGNSA. The ends were cut back, 6 bases at V and 3 bases at J, with 4 bases in the middle. CDR3 sequence: CASRLTDTQYF. CDR3 coding DNA: TGTGCCAGCAGACTAACAGATACGCAGTATTTT.

The J gene is TRBJ2-5, the V gene TRBV4-3; 14 bases match TRBD2. Looked up from germline, CDR1 is LGHNA and CDR2 is YSLEER. This CDR3 is built from 18 residues. Trimming cost V 0 bases and J 4 bases; bases outside gene matches: 7. This chain's CDR3 is CASSQDRLAGGGRETQYF. CDR3 bases: TGCGCCAGCAGCCAAGATAGACTAGCGGGGGGGGGAAGAGAGACCCAGTACTTC.

The rearrangement uses TRBV6-5 and TRBJ2-1; D not resolved. V dropped 0 bases and J dropped 5 bases, with 5 bases sitting between them. The CDR3 consists of 13 residues. CDR1 and CDR2 from the germline V gene are MNHEY and SVGAGI. The CDR3 DNA reads TGTGCCAGCAGTTACTCTTCTGACAATGAGCAGTTCTTC. It is translated as CASSYSSDNEQFF.

V gene TRBV4-1 combines with J gene TRBJ2-3; TRBD2 matches 12 bases. Trimming took 3 bases from V and 3 from J; bases not matched to a gene: 4. This CDR3 spans 16 amino acids. CDR1 is MGHRA and CDR2 is YSYEKL in the germline V gene. CDR3: CASSQPTSGSTDTQYF. The CDR3 DNA reads TGCGCCAGCAGCCAGCCGACTAGCGGGAGTACAGATACGCAGTATTTT.

This clone was detected only a few times. The chain links TRBV7-9 to TRBJ1-2; no reliable D call. The CDR3 length is 12 residues. Germline CDR1 and CDR2: SEHNR and FQNEAQ (reference sequence). V dropped 5 bases and J dropped 6 bases, with 10 bases sitting between them. The CDR3 sequence is CASSDRTHGYTF. The CDR3 nucleotides read TGTGCCAGCAGCGACCGGACTCATGGCTACACCTTC.

This clone has a single count. The CDR3 DNA follows: TGTGCCAGCAGCCCCCGGGCAGGACAGGGGAAAAACGAGCAGTACTTC. Its translation: CASSPRAGQGKNEQYF. This sequence joins TRBV9 and TRBJ2-7; 9 nucleotides agree with TRBD1. V lost 4 bases and J lost 5; bases outside the gene matches: 13. The CDR3 length is 16 residues. The germline V gene has CDR1 SGDLS and CDR2 YYNGEE.

V gene TRBV7-9 combines with J gene TRBJ1-1; D not certain. The V end lost 5 bases, the J end lost 2 bases, and 9 bases lay between the germline ends. In germline, CDR1 is SEHNR, CDR2 FQNEAQ (reference sequence). CDR3 length: 13 residues. CDR3 coding DNA: TGTGCCAGCAGCCCTCAGATAAACACTGAAGCTTTCTTT. Its translation: CASSPQINTEAFF.

V and J are TRBV6-1 and TRBJ2-5; D may be TRBD1 (6 bases). V shed 4 bases and J shed 5 bases, with 17 bases lying between them. The CDR3 sequence is 15 residues long. Germline lookup yields CDR1 MNHNS and CDR2 SASEGT. The chain's CDR3 is CASSARGSPGETQYF. For the CDR3, the DNA is TGTGCCAGCAGTGCCAGGGGTTCGCCAGGGGAGACCCAGTACTTC.